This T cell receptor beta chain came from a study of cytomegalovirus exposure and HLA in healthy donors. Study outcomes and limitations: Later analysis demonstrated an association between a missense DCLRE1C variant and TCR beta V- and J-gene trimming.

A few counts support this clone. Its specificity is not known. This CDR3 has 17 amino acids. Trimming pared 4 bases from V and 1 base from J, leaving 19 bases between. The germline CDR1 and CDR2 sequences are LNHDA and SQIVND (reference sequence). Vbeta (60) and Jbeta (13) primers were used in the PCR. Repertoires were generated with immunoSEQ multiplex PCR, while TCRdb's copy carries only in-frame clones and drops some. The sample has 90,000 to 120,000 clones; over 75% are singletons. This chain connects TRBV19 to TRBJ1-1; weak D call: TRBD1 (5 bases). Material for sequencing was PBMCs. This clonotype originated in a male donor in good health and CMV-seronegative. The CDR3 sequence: CASSKGFGSRKNTEAFF. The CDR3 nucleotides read TGTGCCAGTAGTAAGGGGTTCGGGAGCAGGAAGAACACTGAAGCTTTCTTT.